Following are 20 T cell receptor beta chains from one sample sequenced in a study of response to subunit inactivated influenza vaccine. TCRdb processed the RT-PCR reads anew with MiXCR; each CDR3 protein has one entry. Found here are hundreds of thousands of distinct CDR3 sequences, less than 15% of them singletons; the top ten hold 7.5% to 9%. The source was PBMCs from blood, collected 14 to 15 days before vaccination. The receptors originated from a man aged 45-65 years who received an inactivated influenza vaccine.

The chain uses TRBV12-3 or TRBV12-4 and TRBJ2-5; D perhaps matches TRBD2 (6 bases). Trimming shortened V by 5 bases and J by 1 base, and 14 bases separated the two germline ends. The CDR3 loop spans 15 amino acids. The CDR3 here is CASSGTGSFQETQYF. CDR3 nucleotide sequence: TGTGCCAGCAGTGGTACCGGGAGTTTCCAAGAGACCCAGTACTTC.

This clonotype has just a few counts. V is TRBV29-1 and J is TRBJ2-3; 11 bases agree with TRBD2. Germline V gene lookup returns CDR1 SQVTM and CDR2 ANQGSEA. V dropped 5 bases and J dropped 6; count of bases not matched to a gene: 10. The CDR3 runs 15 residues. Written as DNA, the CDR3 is TGCAGCGTTTCATTTAGCGGGGGGGCCATTGATACGCAGTATTTT. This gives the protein CSVSFSGGAIDTQYF.

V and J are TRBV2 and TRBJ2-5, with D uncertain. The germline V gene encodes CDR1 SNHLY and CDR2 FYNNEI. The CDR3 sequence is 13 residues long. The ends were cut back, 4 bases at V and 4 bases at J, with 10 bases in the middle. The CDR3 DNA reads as TGTGCCAGCAGTGTAGGGTTCGGAGAGACCCAGTACTTC. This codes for CASSVGFGETQYF.

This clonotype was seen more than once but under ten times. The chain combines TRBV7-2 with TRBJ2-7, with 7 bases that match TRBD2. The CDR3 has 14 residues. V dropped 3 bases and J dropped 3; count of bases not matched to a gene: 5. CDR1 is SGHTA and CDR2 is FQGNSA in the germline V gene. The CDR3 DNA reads TGTGCCAGCAGCTTGGAGACTAGCCACTACGAGCAGTACTTC. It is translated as CASSLETSHYEQYF.

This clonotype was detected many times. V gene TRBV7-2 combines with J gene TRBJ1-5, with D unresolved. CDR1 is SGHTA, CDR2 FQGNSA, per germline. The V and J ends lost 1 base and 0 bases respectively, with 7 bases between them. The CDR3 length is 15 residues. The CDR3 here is CASSLGRSSNQPQHF. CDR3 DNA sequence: TGTGCCAGCAGCTTAGGCAGGAGTAGCAATCAGCCCCAGCATTTT.

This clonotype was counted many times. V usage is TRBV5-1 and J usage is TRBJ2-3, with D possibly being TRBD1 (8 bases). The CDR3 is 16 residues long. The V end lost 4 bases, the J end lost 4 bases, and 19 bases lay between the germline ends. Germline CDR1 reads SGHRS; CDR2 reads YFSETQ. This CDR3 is CASSPDRVGGADTQYF. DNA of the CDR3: TGCGCCAGCAGCCCGGACAGGGTGGGAGGGGCAGATACGCAGTATTTT.

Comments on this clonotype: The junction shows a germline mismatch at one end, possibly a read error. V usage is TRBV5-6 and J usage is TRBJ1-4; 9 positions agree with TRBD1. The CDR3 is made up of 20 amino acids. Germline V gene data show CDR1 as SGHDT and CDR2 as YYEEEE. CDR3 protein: CASSFMTPGQGQLLGEKLFF. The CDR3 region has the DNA TGTGCCAGTAGCTTCATGACTCCGGGACAGGGCCAACTTTTGGGTGAAAAACTGTTTTTT.

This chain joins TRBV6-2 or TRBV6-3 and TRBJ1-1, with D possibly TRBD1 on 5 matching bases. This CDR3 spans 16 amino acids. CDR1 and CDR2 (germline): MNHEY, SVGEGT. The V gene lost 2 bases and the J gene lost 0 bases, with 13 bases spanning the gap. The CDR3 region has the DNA TGTGCCAGCAGTTACGAAAGGGGCGCGCTGAACACTGAAGCTTTCTTT. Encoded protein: CASSYERGALNTEAFF.

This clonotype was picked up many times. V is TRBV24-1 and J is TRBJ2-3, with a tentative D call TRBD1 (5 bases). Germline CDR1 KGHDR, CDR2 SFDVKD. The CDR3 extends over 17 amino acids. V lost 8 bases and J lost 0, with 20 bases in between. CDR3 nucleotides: TGTGCCACCACCCCTTATCCCGACAGAGCCAGCACAGATACGCAGTATTTT. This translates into CATTPYPDRASTDTQYF.

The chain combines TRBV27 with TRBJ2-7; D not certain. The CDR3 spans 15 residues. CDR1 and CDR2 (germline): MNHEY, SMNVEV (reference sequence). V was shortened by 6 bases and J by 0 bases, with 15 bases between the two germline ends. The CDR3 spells CASSFRARGSYEQYF. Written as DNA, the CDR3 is TGTGCCAGCAGCTTTAGGGCCAGAGGCTCCTACGAGCAGTACTTC.

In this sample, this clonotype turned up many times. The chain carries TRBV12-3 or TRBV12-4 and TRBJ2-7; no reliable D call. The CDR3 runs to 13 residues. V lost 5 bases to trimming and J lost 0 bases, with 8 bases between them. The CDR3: CASSARSSYEQYF. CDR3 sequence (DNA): TGTGCCAGCAGTGCCAGGTCCTCCTACGAGCAGTACTTC.

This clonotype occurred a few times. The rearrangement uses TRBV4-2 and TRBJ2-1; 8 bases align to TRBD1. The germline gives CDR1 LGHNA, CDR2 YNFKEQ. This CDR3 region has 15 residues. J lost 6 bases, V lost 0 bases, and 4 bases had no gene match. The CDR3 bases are TGTGCCAGCAGCCAAGATAGAGGACAGGGCAATGAGCAGTTCTTC. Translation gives CASSQDRGQGNEQFF.

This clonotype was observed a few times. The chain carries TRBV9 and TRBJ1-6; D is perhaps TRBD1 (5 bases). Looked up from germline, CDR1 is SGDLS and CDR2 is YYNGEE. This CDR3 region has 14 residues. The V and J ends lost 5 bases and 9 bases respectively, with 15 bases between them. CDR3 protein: CASSRDSTGSPLHF. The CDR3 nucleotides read TGTGCCAGCAGTCGGGACTCCACGGGTTCACCCCTCCACTTT. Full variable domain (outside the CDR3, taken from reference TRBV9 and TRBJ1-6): DSGVTQTPKHLITATGQRVTLRCSPRSGDLSVYWYQQSLDQGLQFLIQYYNGEERAKGNILERFSAQQFPDLHSELNLSSLELGDSALYFCASSRDSTGSPLHFGNGTRLTVT.

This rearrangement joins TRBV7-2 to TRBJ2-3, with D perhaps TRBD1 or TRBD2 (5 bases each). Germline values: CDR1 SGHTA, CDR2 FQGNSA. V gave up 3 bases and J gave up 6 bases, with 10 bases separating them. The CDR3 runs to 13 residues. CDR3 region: CASSFGTSDTQYF. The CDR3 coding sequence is TGTGCCAGCAGCTTCGGGACGTCCGATACGCAGTATTTT.

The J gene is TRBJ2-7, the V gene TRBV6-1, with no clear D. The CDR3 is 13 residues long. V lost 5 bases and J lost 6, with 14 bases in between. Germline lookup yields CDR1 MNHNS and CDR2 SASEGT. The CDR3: CASSLYRGSEQYF. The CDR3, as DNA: TGTGCCAGCAGTCTCTACCGAGGCTCCGAGCAGTACTTC.

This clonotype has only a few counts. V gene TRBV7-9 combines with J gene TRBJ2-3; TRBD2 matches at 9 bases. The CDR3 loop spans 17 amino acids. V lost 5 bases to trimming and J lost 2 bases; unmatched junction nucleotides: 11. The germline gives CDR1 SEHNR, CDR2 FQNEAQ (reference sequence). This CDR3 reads CASSQRGSGSPTDTQYF. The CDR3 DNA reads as TGTGCCAGCAGCCAGAGGGGTAGCGGGAGCCCCACAGATACGCAGTATTTT. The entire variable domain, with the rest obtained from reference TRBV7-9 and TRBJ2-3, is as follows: DTGVSQNPRHKITKRGQNVTFRCDPISEHNRLYWYRQTLGQGPEFLTYFQNEAQLEKSRLLSDRFSAERPKGSFSTLEIQRTEQGDSAMYLCASSQRGSGSPTDTQYFGPGTRLTVL.

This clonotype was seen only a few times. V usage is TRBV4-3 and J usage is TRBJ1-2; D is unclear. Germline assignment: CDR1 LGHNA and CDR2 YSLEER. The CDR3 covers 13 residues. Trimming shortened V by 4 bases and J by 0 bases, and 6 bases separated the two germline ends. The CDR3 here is CASSLHANYGYTF. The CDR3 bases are TGCGCCAGCAGCCTCCACGCTAACTATGGCTACACCTTC.

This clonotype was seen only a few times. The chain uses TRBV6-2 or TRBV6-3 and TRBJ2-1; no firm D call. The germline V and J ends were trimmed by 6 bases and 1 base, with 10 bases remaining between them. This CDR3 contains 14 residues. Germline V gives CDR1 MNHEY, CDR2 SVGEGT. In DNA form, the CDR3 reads TGTGCCAGCAGATTTATTGAATCCTACAATGAGCAGTTCTTC. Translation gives CASRFIESYNEQFF.

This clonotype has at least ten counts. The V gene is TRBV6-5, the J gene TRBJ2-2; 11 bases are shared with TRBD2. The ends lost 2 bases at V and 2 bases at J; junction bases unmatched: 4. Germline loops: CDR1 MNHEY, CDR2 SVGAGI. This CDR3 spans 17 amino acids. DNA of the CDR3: TGTGCCAGCAGTTACGGGCTAGCGGGGGGTAACACCGGGGAGCTGTTTTTT. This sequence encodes CASSYGLAGGNTGELFF.

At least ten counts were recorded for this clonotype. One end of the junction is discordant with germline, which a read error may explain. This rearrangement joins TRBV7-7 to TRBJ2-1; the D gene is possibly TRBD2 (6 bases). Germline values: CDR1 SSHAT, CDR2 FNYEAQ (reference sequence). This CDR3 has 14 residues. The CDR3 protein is CASSLAERSGEQFF. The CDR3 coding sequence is TGTGCTAGCAGCTTAGCGGAGAGGAGTGGTGAGCAGTTCTTC.